This T cell receptor (beta chain) was obtained from a study of cytomegalovirus exposure and HLA in healthy donors. This clone was seen more than once but under ten times. No antigen is known for it. This CDR3 has 9 residues. CDR1 is SEHNR and CDR2 is FQNEAQ in the germline V gene (reference sequence). The V and J ends lost 4 bases and 11 bases respectively, with 5 bases between them. Study conclusions and caveats: Sequences of the TCR beta chain were said to predict the HLA-A and HLA-B alleles of most subjects accurately. A reported reduction in N-insertions relative to the approximately 640-donor mean was seen in an Asian-associated ancestry cluster in a later analysis.

This PCR relied on a set of 60 Vbeta primers and 13 Jbeta primers. Profiled with immunoSEQ multiplex PCR; TCRdb holds only in-frame clones, not every one. Found here are fewer than 200,000 clones, about 75% of them singletons; the top ten hold approximately 2.4%. The origin of this receptor is a female donor in good health and CMV-seronegative. Material for sequencing was PBMCs. The chain joins TRBV7-9 to TRBJ1-1; D uncertain. The DNA of the CDR3 is TGTGCCAGCAGCTCGGGGGCTTTCTTT. This translates into CASSSGAFF.